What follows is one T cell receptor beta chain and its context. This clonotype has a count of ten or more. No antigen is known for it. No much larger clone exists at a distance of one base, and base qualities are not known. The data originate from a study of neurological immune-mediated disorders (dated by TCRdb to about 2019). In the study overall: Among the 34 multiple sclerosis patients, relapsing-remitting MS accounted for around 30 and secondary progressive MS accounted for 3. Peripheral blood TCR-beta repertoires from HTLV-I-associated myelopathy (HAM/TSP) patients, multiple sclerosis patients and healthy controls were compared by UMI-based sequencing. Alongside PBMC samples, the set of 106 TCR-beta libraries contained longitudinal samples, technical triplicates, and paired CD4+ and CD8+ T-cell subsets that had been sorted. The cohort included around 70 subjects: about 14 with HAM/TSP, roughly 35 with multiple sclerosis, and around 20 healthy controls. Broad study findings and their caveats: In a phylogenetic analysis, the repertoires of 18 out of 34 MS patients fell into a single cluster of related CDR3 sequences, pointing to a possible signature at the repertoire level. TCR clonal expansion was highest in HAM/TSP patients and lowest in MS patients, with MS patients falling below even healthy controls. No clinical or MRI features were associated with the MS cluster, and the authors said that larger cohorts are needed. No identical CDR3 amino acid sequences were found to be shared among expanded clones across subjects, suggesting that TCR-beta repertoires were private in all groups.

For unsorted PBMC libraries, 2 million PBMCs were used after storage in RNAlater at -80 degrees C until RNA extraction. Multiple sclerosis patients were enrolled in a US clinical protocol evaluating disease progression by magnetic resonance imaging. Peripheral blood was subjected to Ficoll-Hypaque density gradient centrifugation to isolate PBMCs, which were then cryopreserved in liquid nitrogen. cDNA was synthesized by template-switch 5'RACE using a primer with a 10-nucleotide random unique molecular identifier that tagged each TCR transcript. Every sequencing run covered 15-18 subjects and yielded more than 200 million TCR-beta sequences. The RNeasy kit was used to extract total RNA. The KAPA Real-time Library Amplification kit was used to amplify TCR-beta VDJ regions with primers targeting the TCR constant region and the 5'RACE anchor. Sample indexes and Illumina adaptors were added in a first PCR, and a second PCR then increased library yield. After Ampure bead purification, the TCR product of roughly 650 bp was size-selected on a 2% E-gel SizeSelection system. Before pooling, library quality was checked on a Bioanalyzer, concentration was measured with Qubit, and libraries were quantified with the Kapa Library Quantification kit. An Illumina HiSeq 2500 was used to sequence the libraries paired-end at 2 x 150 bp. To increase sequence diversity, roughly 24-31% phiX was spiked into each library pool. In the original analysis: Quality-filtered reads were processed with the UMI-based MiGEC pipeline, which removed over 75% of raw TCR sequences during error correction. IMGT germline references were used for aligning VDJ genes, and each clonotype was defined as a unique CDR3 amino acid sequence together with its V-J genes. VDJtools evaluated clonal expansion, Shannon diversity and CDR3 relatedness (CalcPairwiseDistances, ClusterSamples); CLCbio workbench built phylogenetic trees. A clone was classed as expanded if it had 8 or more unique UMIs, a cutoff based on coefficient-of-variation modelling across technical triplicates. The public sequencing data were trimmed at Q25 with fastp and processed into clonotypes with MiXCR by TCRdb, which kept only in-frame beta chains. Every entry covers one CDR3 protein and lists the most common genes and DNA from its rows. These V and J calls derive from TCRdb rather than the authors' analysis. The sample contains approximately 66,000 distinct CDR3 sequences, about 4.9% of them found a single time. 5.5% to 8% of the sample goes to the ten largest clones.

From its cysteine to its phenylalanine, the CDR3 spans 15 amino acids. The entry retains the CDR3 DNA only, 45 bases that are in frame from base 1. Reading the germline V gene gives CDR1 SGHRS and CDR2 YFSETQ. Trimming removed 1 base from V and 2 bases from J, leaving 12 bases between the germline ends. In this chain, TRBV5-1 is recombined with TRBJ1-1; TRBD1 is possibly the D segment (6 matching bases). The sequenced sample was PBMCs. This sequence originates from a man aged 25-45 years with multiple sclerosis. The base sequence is TGCGCCAGCAGCTTGATGGGAGGGGGAAACACTGAAGCTTTCTTT. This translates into CASSLMGGGNTEAFF. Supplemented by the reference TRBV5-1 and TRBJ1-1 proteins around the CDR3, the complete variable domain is KAGVTQTPRYLIKTRGQQVTLSCSPISGHRSVSWYQQTPGQGLQFLFEYFSETQRNKGNFPGRFSGRQFSNSRSEMNVSTLELGDSALYLCASSLMGGGNTEAFFGQGTRLTVV.